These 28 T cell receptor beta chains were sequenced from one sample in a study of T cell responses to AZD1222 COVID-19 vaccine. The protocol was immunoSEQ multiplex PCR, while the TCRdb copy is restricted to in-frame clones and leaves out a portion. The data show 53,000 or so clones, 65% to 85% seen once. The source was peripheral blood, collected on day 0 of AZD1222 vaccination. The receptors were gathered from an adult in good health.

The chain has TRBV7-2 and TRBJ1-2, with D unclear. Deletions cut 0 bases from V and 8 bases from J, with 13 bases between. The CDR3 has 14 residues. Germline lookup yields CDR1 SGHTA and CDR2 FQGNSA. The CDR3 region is CASSLAPNTGGYTF. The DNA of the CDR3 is TGTGCCAGCAGCTTAGCGCCTAACACGGGCGGCTACACCTTC. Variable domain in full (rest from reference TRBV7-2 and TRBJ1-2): GAGVSQSPSNKVTEKGKDVELRCDPISGHTALYWYRQSLGQGLEFLIYFQGNSAPDKSGLPSDRFSAERTGGSVSTLTIQRTQQEDSAVYLCASSLAPNTGGYTFGSGTRLTVV.

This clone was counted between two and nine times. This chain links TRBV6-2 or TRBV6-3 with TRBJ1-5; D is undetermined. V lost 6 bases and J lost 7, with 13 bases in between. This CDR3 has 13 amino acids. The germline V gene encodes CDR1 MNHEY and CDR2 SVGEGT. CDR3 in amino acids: CASSPTTGQPQHF. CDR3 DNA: TGTGCCAGCAGCCCAACGACTGGGCAGCCCCAGCATTTT.

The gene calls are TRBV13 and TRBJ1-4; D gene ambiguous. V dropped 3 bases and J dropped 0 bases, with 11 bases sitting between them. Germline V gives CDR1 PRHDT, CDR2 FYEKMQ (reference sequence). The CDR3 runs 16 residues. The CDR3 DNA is TGTGCCAGCAGCTTGAGATCCCGGGCAACTAATGAAAAACTGTTTTTT. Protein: CASSLRSRATNEKLFF. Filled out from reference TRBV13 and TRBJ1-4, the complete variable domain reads AAGVIQSPRHLIKEKRETATLKCYPIPRHDTVYWYQQGPGQDPQFLISFYEKMQSDKGSIPDRFSAQQFSDYHSELNMSSLELGDSALYFCASSLRSRATNEKLFFGSGTQLSVL.

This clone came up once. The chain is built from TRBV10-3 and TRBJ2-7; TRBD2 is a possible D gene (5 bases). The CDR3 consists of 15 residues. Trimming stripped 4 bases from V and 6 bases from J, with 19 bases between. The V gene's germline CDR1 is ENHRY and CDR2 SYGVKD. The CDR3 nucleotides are TGTGCCATCAGTGGTACCGGGAAGGCGAGTAGCGAGCAGTACTTC. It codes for CAISGTGKASSEQYF.

The CDR3 sequence is CASSYSRDQPQHF. CDR3 nucleotide sequence: TGTGCCAGCAGTTACTCAAGGGATCAGCCCCAGCATTTT. This chain connects TRBV6-6 to TRBJ1-5; D is ambiguous. V was clipped by 0 bases and J by 5 bases, with 5 bases between them. The CDR3 consists of 13 residues. Germline-derived CDR1 and CDR2 are MNHNY and SVGAGI (reference sequence).

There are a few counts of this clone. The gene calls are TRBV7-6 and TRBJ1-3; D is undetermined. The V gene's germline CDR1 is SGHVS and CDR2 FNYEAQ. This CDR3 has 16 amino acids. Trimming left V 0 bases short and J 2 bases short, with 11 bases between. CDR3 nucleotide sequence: TGTGCCAGCAGCTTAGCCTCCGTAGGGACTGGAAACACCATATATTTT. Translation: CASSLASVGTGNTIYF. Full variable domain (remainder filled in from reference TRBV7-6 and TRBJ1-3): GAGVSQSPRYKVTKRGQDVALRCDPISGHVSLYWYRQALGQGPEFLTYFNYEAQQDKSGLPNDRFSAERPEGSISTLTIQRTEQRDSAMYRCASSLASVGTGNTIYFGEGSWLTVV.

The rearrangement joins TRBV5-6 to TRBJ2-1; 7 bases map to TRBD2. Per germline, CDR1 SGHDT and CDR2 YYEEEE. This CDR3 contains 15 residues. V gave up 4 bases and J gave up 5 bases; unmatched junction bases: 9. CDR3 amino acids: CASSPRGRPHNEQFF. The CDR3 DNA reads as TGTGCCAGCAGCCCGCGGGGGAGGCCGCACAATGAGCAGTTCTTC.

The CDR3 loop is CASSLETGGQGYTF. CDR3 coding DNA: TGTGCCAGCAGCTTAGAGACAGGGGGCCAGGGCTACACCTTC. The V gene is TRBV11-2, the J gene TRBJ1-2; the match to TRBD1 covers 10 bases. The CDR3 spans 14 residues. Trimming cost V 0 bases and J 8 bases; bases outside gene matches: 3. The V gene's germline CDR1 is SGHAT and CDR2 FQNNGV.

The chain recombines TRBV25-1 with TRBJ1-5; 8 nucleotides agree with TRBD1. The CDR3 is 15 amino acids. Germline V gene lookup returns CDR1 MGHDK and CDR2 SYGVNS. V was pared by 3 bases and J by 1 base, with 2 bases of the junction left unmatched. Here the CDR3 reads CASSDRTGSNQPQHF. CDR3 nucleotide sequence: TGTGCCAGCAGTGACCGGACAGGGAGCAATCAGCCCCAGCATTTT.

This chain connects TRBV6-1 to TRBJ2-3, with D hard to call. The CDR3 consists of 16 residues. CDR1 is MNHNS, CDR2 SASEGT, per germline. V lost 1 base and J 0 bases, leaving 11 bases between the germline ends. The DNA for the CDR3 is TGTGCCAGCAGTGAAGGTGGCTTTTCGAGCACAGATACGCAGTATTTT. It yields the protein CASSEGGFSSTDTQYF.

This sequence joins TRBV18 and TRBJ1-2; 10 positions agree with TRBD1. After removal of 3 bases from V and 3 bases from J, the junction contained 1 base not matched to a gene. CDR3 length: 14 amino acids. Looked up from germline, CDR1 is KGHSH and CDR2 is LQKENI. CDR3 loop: CASSPGQGDYGYTF. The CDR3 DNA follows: TGTGCCAGCTCACCCGGACAGGGGGACTATGGCTACACCTTC. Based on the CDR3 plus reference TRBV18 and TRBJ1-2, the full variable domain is NAGVMQNPRHLVRRRGQEARLRCSPMKGHSHVYWYRQLPEEGLKFMVYLQKENIIDESGMPKERFSAEFPKEGPSILRIQQVVRGDSAAYFCASSPGQGDYGYTFGSGTRLTVV.

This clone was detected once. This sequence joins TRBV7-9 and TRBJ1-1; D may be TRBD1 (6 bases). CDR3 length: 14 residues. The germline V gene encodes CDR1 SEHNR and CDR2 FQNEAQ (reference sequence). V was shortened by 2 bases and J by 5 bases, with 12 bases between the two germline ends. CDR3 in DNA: TGTGCCAGCAGCTTATCATCAGGGGCTACTGAAGCTTTCTTT. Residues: CASSLSSGATEAFF.

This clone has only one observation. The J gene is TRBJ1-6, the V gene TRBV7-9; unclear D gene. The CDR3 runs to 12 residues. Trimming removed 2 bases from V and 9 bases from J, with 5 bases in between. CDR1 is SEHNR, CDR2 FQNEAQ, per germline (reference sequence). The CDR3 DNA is TGTGCCAGCAGCTTATTGGGTTCACCCCTCCACTTT. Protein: CASSLLGSPLHF.

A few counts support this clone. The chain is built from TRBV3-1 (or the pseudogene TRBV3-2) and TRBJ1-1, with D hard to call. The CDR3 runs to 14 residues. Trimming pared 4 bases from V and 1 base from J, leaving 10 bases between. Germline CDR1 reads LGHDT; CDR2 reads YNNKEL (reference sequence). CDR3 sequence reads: CASSPNYGNTEAFF. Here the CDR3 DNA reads TGTGCCAGCAGCCCCAACTATGGGAACACTGAAGCTTTCTTT.

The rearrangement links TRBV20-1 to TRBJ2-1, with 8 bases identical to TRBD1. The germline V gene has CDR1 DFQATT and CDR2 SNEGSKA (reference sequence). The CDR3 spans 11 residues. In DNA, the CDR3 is TGCAGCGTAACAGGGGGCAATGAGCAGTTCTTC. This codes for CSVTGGNEQFF.

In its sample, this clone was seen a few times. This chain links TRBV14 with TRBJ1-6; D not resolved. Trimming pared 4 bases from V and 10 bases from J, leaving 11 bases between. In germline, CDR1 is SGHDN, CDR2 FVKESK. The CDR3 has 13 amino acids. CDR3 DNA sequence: TGTGCCAGCAGCCTGACCCAGACCTCACCCCTCCACTTT. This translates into CASSLTQTSPLHF. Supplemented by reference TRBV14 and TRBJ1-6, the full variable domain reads EAGVTQFPSHSVIEKGQTVTLRCDPISGHDNLYWYRRVMGKEIKFLLHFVKESKQDESGMPNNRFLAERTGGTYSTLKVQPAELEDSGVYFCASSLTQTSPLHFGNGTRLTVT.

The CDR3 nucleotides read TGTGCCAGCAGGACAGCTTGGGAAGACCTTGGCTACACCTTC. Protein product: CASRTAWEDLGYTF. The V gene is TRBV2, the J gene TRBJ1-2; D is possibly TRBD1 (5 bases). The ends were cut back, 6 bases at V and 7 bases at J, with 18 bases in the middle. The CDR3 covers 14 residues. The germline V gene has CDR1 SNHLY and CDR2 FYNNEI.

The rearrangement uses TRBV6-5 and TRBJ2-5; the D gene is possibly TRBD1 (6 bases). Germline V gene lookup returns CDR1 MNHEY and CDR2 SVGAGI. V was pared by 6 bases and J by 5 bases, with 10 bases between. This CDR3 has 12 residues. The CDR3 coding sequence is TGTGCCAGCAGCCCCCAGGGGGAGACCCAGTACTTC. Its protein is CASSPQGETQYF.

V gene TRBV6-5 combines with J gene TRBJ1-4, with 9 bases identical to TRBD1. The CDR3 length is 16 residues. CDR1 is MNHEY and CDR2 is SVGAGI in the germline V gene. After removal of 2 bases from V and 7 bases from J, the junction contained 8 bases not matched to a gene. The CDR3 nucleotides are TGTGCCAGCAGTTACCTTTACAGGGGGCGAGGTGAAAAACTGTTTTTT. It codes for CASSYLYRGRGEKLFF.

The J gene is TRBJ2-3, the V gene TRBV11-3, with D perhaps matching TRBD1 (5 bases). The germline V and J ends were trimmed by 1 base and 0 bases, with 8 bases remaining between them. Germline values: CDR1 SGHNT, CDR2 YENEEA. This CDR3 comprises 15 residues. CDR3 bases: TGTGCCAGCAGCTTAGGGGGCAGGAGCACAGATACGCAGTATTTT. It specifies CASSLGGRSTDTQYF.

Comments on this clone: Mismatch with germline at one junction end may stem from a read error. The CDR3 nucleotides read TGTGCCATCAGCGAGTTCTCCTACGAGCAGTACTTC. Translated, it gives CAISEFSYEQYF. The chain couples TRBV10-3 to TRBJ2-7; D not certain. This CDR3 is built from 12 residues. Germline CDR1 is ENHRY and CDR2 is SYGVKD.

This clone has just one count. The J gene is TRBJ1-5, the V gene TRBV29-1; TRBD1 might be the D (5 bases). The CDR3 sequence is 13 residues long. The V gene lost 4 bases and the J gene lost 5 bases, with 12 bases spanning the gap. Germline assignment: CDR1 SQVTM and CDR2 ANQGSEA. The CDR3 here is CSVALTADQPQHF. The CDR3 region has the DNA TGCAGCGTTGCTCTGACAGCTGATCAGCCCCAGCATTTT.

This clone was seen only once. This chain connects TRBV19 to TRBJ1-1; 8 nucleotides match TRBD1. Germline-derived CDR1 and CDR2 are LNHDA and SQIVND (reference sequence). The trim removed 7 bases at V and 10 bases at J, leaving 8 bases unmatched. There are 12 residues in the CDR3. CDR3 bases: TGTGCCAGTACTACAGGGGGGGCGGGAGCTTTCTTT. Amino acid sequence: CASTTGGAGAFF.

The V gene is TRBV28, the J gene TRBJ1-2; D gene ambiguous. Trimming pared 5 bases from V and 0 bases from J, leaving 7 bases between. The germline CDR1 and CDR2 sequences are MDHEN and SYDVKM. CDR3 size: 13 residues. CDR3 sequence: CASSVSTNYGYTF. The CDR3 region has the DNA TGTGCCAGCAGTGTATCGACTAACTATGGCTACACCTTC.

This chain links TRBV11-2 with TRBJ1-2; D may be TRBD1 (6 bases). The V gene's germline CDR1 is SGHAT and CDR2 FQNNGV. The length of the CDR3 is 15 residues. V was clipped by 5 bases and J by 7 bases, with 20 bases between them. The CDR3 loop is CASSLSLGGGRGYTF. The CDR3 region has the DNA TGTGCCAGCAGCCTCAGCCTAGGGGGGGGACGTGGCTACACCTTC.

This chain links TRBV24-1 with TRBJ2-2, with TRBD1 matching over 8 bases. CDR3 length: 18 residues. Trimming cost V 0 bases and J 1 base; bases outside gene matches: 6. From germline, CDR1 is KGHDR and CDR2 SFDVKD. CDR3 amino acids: CATSDLQWTGLNTGELFF. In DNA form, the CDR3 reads TGTGCCACCAGTGATTTGCAATGGACAGGGTTGAACACCGGGGAGCTGTTTTTT.

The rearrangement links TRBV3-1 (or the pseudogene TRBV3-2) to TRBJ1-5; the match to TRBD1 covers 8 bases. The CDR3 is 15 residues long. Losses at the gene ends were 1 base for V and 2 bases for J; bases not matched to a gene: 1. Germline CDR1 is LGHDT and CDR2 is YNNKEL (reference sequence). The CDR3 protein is CASSQARGRNQPQHF. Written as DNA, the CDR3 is TGTGCCAGCAGCCAAGCCAGGGGGCGCAATCAGCCCCAGCATTTT.

The chain's CDR3 is CASGPRGTEAFF. CDR3 coding DNA: TGTGCCAGCGGGCCGAGGGGCACTGAAGCTTTCTTT. The chain carries TRBV11-3 and TRBJ1-1, with D tentatively TRBD1 (5 bases). With 8 bases removed from V and 4 bases from J, the gap between germline ends came to 11 bases. CDR1 is SGHNT, CDR2 YENEEA, per germline. This CDR3 is built from 12 residues.